Below, 29 T cell receptor beta chains from the same sample are listed, as sequenced in a study of type 1 regulatory T cells. TCRdb redid the calling of the reads with MiXCR, one entry per CDR3 protein. The sample holds approximately 100,000 distinct CDR3 sequences, about a third seen once. The sample comprised CD4+ T cells, either the whole sample or a sorted fraction (not recorded which). The receptors here all came from a human donor in good health.

There are a few counts of this clonotype. This rearrangement joins TRBV6-5 to TRBJ2-7; D is perhaps TRBD2 (5 bases). Germline values: CDR1 MNHEY, CDR2 SVGAGI. The germline V and J ends were trimmed by 4 bases and 4 bases, with 17 bases remaining between them. The CDR3 runs to 15 residues. CDR3 nucleotide sequence: TGTGCCAGCAGTTCCCCGCGGGCGAGAAGATACGAGCAGTACTTC. This codes for CASSSPRARRYEQYF.

The chain recombines TRBV4-1 with TRBJ2-5; TRBD2 aligns across 7 bases. Germline V gene sequence: CDR1 MGHRA, CDR2 YSYEKL. The CDR3 sequence is 17 residues long. Trimming cost V 0 bases and J 5 bases; bases outside gene matches: 12. CDR3 sequence: CASSQDPPLADGETQYF. CDR3 DNA: TGCGCCAGCAGCCAAGATCCGCCGCTAGCGGACGGGGAGACCCAGTACTTC.

The gene calls are TRBV7-2 and TRBJ2-7; perhaps TRBD1 as D (5 bases). The CDR3 is made up of 15 amino acids. Germline lookup yields CDR1 SGHTA and CDR2 FQGNSA. Trimming left V 0 bases short and J 2 bases short, with 11 bases between. The CDR3 sequence: CASSLAAGSAYEQYF. The DNA for the CDR3 is TGTGCCAGCAGCTTAGCCGCAGGGTCGGCCTACGAGCAGTACTTC.

The V gene is TRBV30, the J gene TRBJ2-4; TRBD1 aligns across 8 bases. Germline loops: CDR1 GTSNPN, CDR2 SVGIG (reference sequence). The CDR3 runs to 13 residues. V shed 0 bases, J shed 8 bases, and the junction held 3 bases outside the gene matches. This CDR3 is CAWSVKTGDIQYF. CDR3 in DNA: TGTGCCTGGAGTGTGAAGACAGGGGACATTCAGTACTTC.

This clonotype was observed at least ten times. The rearrangement links TRBV5-1 to TRBJ2-7; 7 positions match TRBD1. Per the germline V gene, CDR1 is SGHRS and CDR2 is YFSETQ. V shed 2 bases and J 3 bases; nucleotides not matched to a gene: 8. This CDR3 comprises 15 residues. CDR3 sequence reads: CASSFGQAQVYEQYF. Here the CDR3 DNA reads TGCGCCAGCAGCTTTGGACAGGCGCAGGTCTACGAGCAGTACTTC.

This clonotype was seen only a few times. The chain joins TRBV5-1 to TRBJ1-1; 7 bases fit TRBD1. The CDR3 sequence is 13 residues long. V lost 2 bases, J lost 3 bases, and 1 base stayed unmatched. Germline V lookup: CDR1 SGHRS, CDR2 YFSETQ. The CDR3 bases are TGCGCCAGCAGCTTTACAGGGGACACTGAAGCTTTCTTT. Its translation: CASSFTGDTEAFF.

This clonotype was detected only a few times. The gene calls are TRBV5-1 and TRBJ2-1, with 8 bases lining up with TRBD2. V lost 4 bases and J lost 2; bases outside the gene matches: 2. Germline V lookup: CDR1 SGHRS, CDR2 YFSETQ. The CDR3 extends over 14 amino acids. CDR3 bases: TGCGCCAGCAGCCACGGGAGGGCCTACAATGAGCAGTTCTTC. It encodes CASSHGRAYNEQFF.

The chain carries TRBV5-1 and TRBJ1-2; D remains ambiguous. Trimming left V 1 base short and J 0 bases short, with 4 bases between. The CDR3 totals 13 residues. Germline V gene lookup returns CDR1 SGHRS and CDR2 YFSETQ. As DNA, the CDR3 is TGCGCCAGCAGCTTGAATGCTAACTATGGCTACACCTTC. Its protein product is CASSLNANYGYTF.

V gene TRBV5-6 combines with J gene TRBJ2-1, with 9 bases aligning to TRBD1. The CDR3 sequence is 15 residues long. V trimming: 5 bases; J trimming: 8 bases; junction bases outside the gene matches: 11. Germline values: CDR1 SGHDT, CDR2 YYEEEE. CDR3 in amino acids: CASSTGQGRGDEQFF. The CDR3 DNA reads TGTGCCAGCAGTACAGGACAGGGGCGGGGAGATGAGCAGTTCTTC. The full variable domain, rest sourced from reference TRBV5-6 and TRBJ2-1, is DAGVTQSPTHLIKTRGQQVTLRCSPKSGHDTVSWYQQALGQGPQFIFQYYEEEERQRGNFPDRFSGHQFPNYSSELNVNALLLGDSALYLCASSTGQGRGDEQFFGPGTRLTVL.

This clonotype was seen more than once but under ten times. This chain joins TRBV7-8 and TRBJ1-3, with D possibly TRBD1 on 6 matching bases. V dropped 5 bases and J dropped 1 base, with 12 bases sitting between them. The germline V gene encodes CDR1 SGHVS and CDR2 FQNEAQ. The CDR3 runs to 15 residues. The CDR3 region has the DNA TGTGCCAGCAGCAACCTACAGGGTTCTGGAAACACCATATATTTT. Protein: CASSNLQGSGNTIYF.

There are a few counts of this clonotype. CDR3 amino acids: CASSLGMGLNEQYF. CDR3 nucleotides: TGTGCCAGCAGCTTAGGGATGGGGCTCAACGAGCAGTACTTC. V and J are TRBV7-2 and TRBJ2-7, with TRBD1 as a possible D gene (5 bases). Germline CDR1 and CDR2: SGHTA and FQGNSA. CDR3 length equals 14 residues. The V end was cut by 1 base, the J end by 5 bases, with 12 bases between.

This chain links TRBV12-5 with TRBJ2-7; D remains unclear. The CDR3 is 16 amino acids. Germline V gene sequence: CDR1 LGHNT, CDR2 FRNRAP. Trimming stripped 1 base from V and 0 bases from J, with 13 bases between. The DNA of the CDR3 is TGTGCTAGTGGTTTGGCAACCGTAGGTGCCTCCTACGAGCAGTACTTC. Amino acid sequence: CASGLATVGASYEQYF. The full variable domain, with the rest looked up from reference TRBV12-5 and TRBJ2-7, is DARVTQTPRHKVTEMGQEVTMRCQPILGHNTVFWYRQTMMQGLELLAYFRNRAPLDDSGMPKDRFSAEMPDATLATLKIQPSEPRDSAVYFCASGLATVGASYEQYFGPGTRLTVT.

The chain couples TRBV5-1 to TRBJ2-7; 10 bases agree with TRBD2. V was pared by 4 bases and J by 5 bases, with 6 bases of the junction left unmatched. The germline gives CDR1 SGHRS, CDR2 YFSETQ. The CDR3 extends over 14 amino acids. This CDR3 is CASSTGTSAHEQYF. The CDR3 DNA sequence: TGCGCCAGCAGCACCGGGACTAGCGCCCACGAGCAGTACTTC.

This clonotype was detected only a few times. In DNA form, the CDR3 reads TGTGCCAGCAGCTTTGTAGCGGGGAGCTCCTACAATGAGCAGTTCTTC. Translated: CASSFVAGSSYNEQFF. The rearrangement links TRBV7-7 to TRBJ2-1, with TRBD2 matching over 8 bases. The CDR3 loop spans 16 amino acids. Germline trimming cut 3 bases from V and 0 bases from J; bases unmatched to any gene: 4. Germline assignment: CDR1 SSHAT and CDR2 FNYEAQ (reference sequence).

This clonotype was picked up a small number of times. V is TRBV25-1 and J is TRBJ2-7; D unclear. Per germline, CDR1 MGHDK and CDR2 SYGVNS. This CDR3 contains 12 residues. Trimming removed 10 bases from V and 5 bases from J, with 15 bases in between. In DNA form, the CDR3 reads TGTGCCACCGGTCTGGATGTCCACGAGCAGTACTTC. Amino acid sequence: CATGLDVHEQYF.

CDR3 protein: CSVVTGWSYNEQFF. CDR3 coding DNA: TGCAGCGTTGTGACAGGGTGGTCCTACAATGAGCAGTTCTTC. The chain combines TRBV29-1 with TRBJ2-1; TRBD1 agrees at 7 bases. Germline V CDR1 and CDR2: SQVTM, ANQGSEA. Trimming took 4 bases from V and 1 from J; bases not matched to a gene: 4. CDR3 length equals 14 residues.

Only a few counts were recorded for this clonotype. V usage is TRBV30 and J usage is TRBJ1-1, with D possibly TRBD1 on 5 matching bases. The CDR3 consists of 14 residues. Trimming stripped 0 bases from V and 1 base from J, with 9 bases between. In germline, CDR1 is GTSNPN, CDR2 SVGIG (reference sequence). The CDR3 bases are TGTGCCTGGAGTGTAAACAGGCAGAACACTGAAGCTTTCTTT. Its translation is CAWSVNRQNTEAFF.

The chain uses TRBV30 and TRBJ2-1; D remains ambiguous. The V gene's germline CDR1 is GTSNPN and CDR2 SVGIG (reference sequence). CDR3 length equals 10 residues. V was shortened by 6 bases and J by 3 bases, with 3 bases between the two germline ends. The CDR3 loop reads CACGYNEQFF. The CDR3, as DNA: TGTGCCTGTGGCTACAATGAGCAGTTCTTC.

A few counts support this clonotype. J is TRBJ2-6 and V is TRBV24-1; 10 nucleotides line up with TRBD1. Germline V gene data show CDR1 as KGHDR and CDR2 as SFDVKD. V lost 5 bases, J lost 1 base, and 7 bases stayed unmatched. The CDR3 runs 18 residues. This chain's CDR3 is CATSGLGQGSSGANVLTF. The CDR3 DNA reads as TGTGCCACCAGTGGGTTGGGACAGGGGAGTTCTGGGGCCAACGTCCTGACTTTC.

The CDR3 protein is CASSFPPSTSGRSYEQYF. The CDR3 region has the DNA TGTGCCAGCAGCTTTCCCCCCTCCACTAGCGGGAGGTCCTACGAGCAGTACTTC. The chain recombines TRBV5-4 with TRBJ2-7; 12 bases fit TRBD2. The CDR3 contains 18 residues. Germline trimming cut 2 bases from V and 1 base from J; bases unmatched to any gene: 10. Germline V gene lookup returns CDR1 SGHNT and CDR2 YYREEE (reference sequence).

The chain has TRBV7-3 and TRBJ1-4; 8 bases match TRBD1. This CDR3 has 14 residues. CDR1 is SGHTA, CDR2 FQGTGA, per germline. With V trimmed by 5 bases and J by 8 bases, 7 bases remained unmatched. The CDR3 here is CASSDRGVQEKLFF. Written as DNA, the CDR3 is TGTGCCAGCAGCGACAGGGGTGTTCAGGAAAAACTGTTTTTT.

The gene calls are TRBV29-1 and TRBJ2-7, with a weak D call TRBD1 (6 bases). Trimming pared 7 bases from V and 1 base from J, leaving 20 bases between. CDR1 and CDR2 from the germline V gene are SQVTM and ANQGSEA. The CDR3 is 15 residues long. CDR3 in amino acids: CSATTGSIPSYEQYF. The CDR3 DNA reads TGCAGCGCTACTACAGGGTCCATTCCGTCCTACGAGCAGTACTTC.

The chain has TRBV6-6 and TRBJ2-1; 9 positions match TRBD1. V was pared by 5 bases and J by 7 bases, with 9 bases of the junction left unmatched. The V gene's germline CDR1 is MNHNY and CDR2 SVGAGI (reference sequence). The CDR3 totals 15 residues. The CDR3 region is CASSTPGTGFNEQFF. In DNA, the CDR3 is TGTGCCAGCAGTACACCCGGGACAGGGTTTAATGAGCAGTTCTTC.

The chain carries TRBV20-1 and TRBJ2-3, with 7 nucleotides matching TRBD2. CDR1 and CDR2 from the germline V gene are DFQATT and SNEGSKA (reference sequence). The CDR3 loop spans 15 amino acids. The V segment lost 6 bases and the J segment 3 bases; nucleotides outside the gene matches: 12. As DNA, the CDR3 is TGCAGTGCCGTGTCGCGGGAGAGCGGGACAGATACGCAGTATTTT. Its translation is CSAVSRESGTDTQYF.

This clonotype was detected a few times. The V call is TRBV15, the J call TRBJ2-5; D gene ambiguous. V lost 1 base and J lost 4, with 7 bases in between. The CDR3 runs to 13 residues. The germline V gene encodes CDR1 LNHNV and CDR2 YYDKDF (reference sequence). The DNA for the CDR3 is TGTGCCACCAGCAGAGGCCGTATAGAGACCCAGTACTTC. As protein: CATSRGRIETQYF.

This clonotype was picked up a small number of times. This sequence joins TRBV7-6 and TRBJ2-5; D call uncertain. Germline V CDR1 and CDR2: SGHVS, FNYEAQ. The CDR3 length is 14 residues. The V end lost 2 bases, the J end lost 4 bases, and 11 bases lay between the germline ends. The DNA of the CDR3 is TGTGCCAGCAGCTTATTGCCCGGAACAGAGACCCAGTACTTC. Its protein product is CASSLLPGTETQYF.

J is TRBJ2-7 and V is TRBV6-5; perhaps TRBD1 as D (5 bases). Germline V gene data show CDR1 as MNHEY and CDR2 as SVGAGI. The V and J ends lost 5 bases and 0 bases respectively, with 8 bases between them. The length of the CDR3 is 13 residues. The CDR3 coding sequence is TGTGCCAGCAGTGACGACAGCTCCTACGAGCAGTACTTC. Residues: CASSDDSSYEQYF.

This clonotype has a handful of counts. V usage is TRBV3-1 and J usage is TRBJ1-1; TRBD1 agrees at 7 bases. Germline V CDR1 and CDR2: LGHDT, YNNKEL (reference sequence). CDR3 size: 14 residues. The ends lost 4 bases at V and 8 bases at J; junction bases unmatched: 10. This chain's CDR3 is CASSLRGQRLEAFF. DNA of the CDR3: TGTGCCAGCAGCCTACGGGGACAGCGGTTGGAAGCTTTCTTT.

This clonotype occurred a few times. The chain uses TRBV3-1 and TRBJ2-3; 7 nucleotides match TRBD2. Losses at the gene ends were 1 base for V and 3 bases for J; bases not matched to a gene: 13. CDR3 length: 18 amino acids. Germline lookup yields CDR1 LGHDT and CDR2 YNNKEL (reference sequence). This chain's CDR3 is CASSQGRVRREWTDTQYF. The DNA for the CDR3 is TGTGCCAGCAGCCAAGGTCGAGTCCGGCGGGAGTGGACAGATACGCAGTATTTT.